Listed here are 5 T cell receptor beta chains from one sample, sequenced in a study of T-cell memory formation after mild COVID-19. One entry per CDR3 protein, called by TCRdb with MiXCR from the 5' RACE reads. In the table there are approximately 450,000 distinct CDR3 sequences, around a sixth of which are singletons. Sample: PBMCs or a T cell subset sorted from them (not recorded which). Every receptor here comes from an adult woman who had mild COVID-19 (a few samples of this study predate the infection). Cell type and time point are not known.

This chain uses TRBV20-1 with TRBJ1-1; no firm D call. The V and J ends lost 4 bases and 0 bases respectively, with 12 bases between them. CDR1 DFQATT and CDR2 SNEGSKA come from the germline V gene (reference sequence). This CDR3 spans 14 amino acids. The CDR3 DNA follows: TGCAGTGCTAAGGACGACTCCATGAACACTGAAGCTTTCTTT. Protein sequence: CSAKDDSMNTEAFF.

A few counts support this clonotype. J is TRBJ1-1 and V is TRBV10-3; weak D call: TRBD1 (5 bases). The CDR3 extends over 17 amino acids. V lost 1 base and J lost 1, with 16 bases in between. Looked up from germline, CDR1 is ENHRY and CDR2 is SYGVKD. The CDR3 loop reads CAISELASGVSNTEAFF. CDR3 sequence (DNA): TGTGCCATCAGTGAGTTGGCGTCGGGGGTGTCGAACACTGAAGCTTTCTTT.

This clonotype was seen a handful of times. The chain has TRBV18 and TRBJ1-1; the D is unclear. Deletions cut 0 bases from V and 5 bases from J, with 10 bases between. There are 14 residues in the CDR3. Germline V gene data show CDR1 as KGHSH and CDR2 as LQKENI. CDR3 in DNA: TGTGCCAGCTCACCACCGGAGGGTAGGACTGAAGCTTTCTTT. Protein product: CASSPPEGRTEAFF.

The chain carries TRBV12-3 or TRBV12-4 and TRBJ1-1; D is perhaps TRBD1 (6 bases). Trimming cost V 3 bases and J 3 bases, with 14 bases left between them. This CDR3 region has 15 residues. The CDR3 reads CASSLGGPLHTEAFF. CDR3 coding DNA: TGTGCCAGCAGTTTGGGGGGGCCCTTACACACTGAAGCTTTCTTT.

This clonotype was picked up a small number of times. The CDR3 loop reads CATLKFGGTDTQYF. CDR3 nucleotides: TGTGCCACCCTTAAGTTTGGGGGCACAGATACGCAGTATTTT. The chain is built from TRBV7-8 and TRBJ2-3; the D is unclear. Germline V gives CDR1 SGHVS, CDR2 FQNEAQ. Trimming took off 10 bases at V and 1 base at J, with 15 bases between the two ends. The CDR3 length is 14 residues.